A selection of T cell receptor beta chains follows, all from one sample in a study of technical replicates of blood from four donors. Generated by immunoSEQ multiplex PCR, the TCRdb table keeps only in-frame clones and is missing some. The table includes tens of thousands of clones, just over 95% detected once. The specimen was T cells isolated from PBMCs. These receptors all stem from a human donor in good health. CDR3s include the opening cysteine and the closing phenylalanine or tryptophan. The D gene is left open where the match is weak. The size entry is marked missing in some rows and otherwise reads once, few, many or a size class.

>NA|TRBD1|TRBV4-1|TRBJ2-3
TGCGCCAGCAGCCAAGGGGGACAGTCAGATACGCAGTATTTT
CASSQGGQSDTQYF
>NA|TRBD2|TRBV5-3|TRBJ2-2
TGTGCCAGAAGCTTGGCCCGGGACTACCTCACTCCATTGTCCGGGGAGCTGTTTTTT
CARSLARDYLTPLSGELFF
>NA|TRBD2|TRBV5-1|TRBJ2-7
TGCGCCAGCAGCTTGACGGGAGGGGTTAACGAGCAGTACTTC
CASSLTGGVNEQYF
>NA|TRBD2|TRBV9|TRBJ2-2
TGTGCCAGCAGCGTAGTGGGGGGGGGAGAGGTTCCCACCGGGGAGCTGTTTTTT
CASSVVGGGEVPTGELFF
>NA|TRBD2|TRBV10-3|TRBJ2-1
TGTGCCATCCGAGCGGGAGGGTCATACAATGAGCAGTTCTTC
CAIRAGGSYNEQFF
>NA|NA|TRBV28|TRBJ1-2
TGTGCCGCCCGGGGCTATGGCTACACCTTC
CAARGYGYTF
>NA|TRBD2|TRBV7-2|TRBJ2-7
TGTGCCAGCAGCTTAGCATCGGTGGGTCTAGCGGGAGGTCGGGAGCAGTACTTC
CASSLASVGLAGGREQYF
>NA|NA|TRBV2|TRBJ2-7
TGTGCCAGCAGTGATCGAGGGATCTCCTACGAGCAGTACTTC
CASSDRGISYEQYF
>once|NA|TRBV4-3|TRBJ2-7
TGCGCCAGCAGCCTGTTGGGCAGTCTATCTCGGGGCGAGCAGTACTTC
CASSLLGSLSRGEQYF
>NA|NA|TRBV12-5|TRBJ1-4
TGTGCTAGTGGGAGGACAAGTGGAGAAAAACTGTTTTTT
CASGRTSGEKLFF
>NA|TRBD1|TRBV4-3|TRBJ2-2
TGCGCCAGCAGCCAAGAAGGGACAGGGGTCGGGGAGCTGTTTTTT
CASSQEGTGVGELFF
>NA|NA|TRBV9|TRBJ2-7
TGTGCCAGCAGCCCTCTAGGGTCCAGGGCAGACGAGCAGTACTTC
CASSPLGSRADEQYF
>NA|TRBD1|TRBV28|TRBJ2-5
TGTGCCAGCGGCGACAGGGGGCGCACCTTTGTCCAGTACTTC
CASGDRGRTFVQYF
>NA|TRBD2|TRBV11-2|TRBJ2-1
TGTGCCAGCAGCTTAGGCCGAACTAGCGGGAGTTTGAATGAGCAGTTCTTC
CASSLGRTSGSLNEQFF
>NA|NA|TRBV7-8|TRBJ2-1
TGTGCCAGCAGCTTGGCTAGAGCGTCCTACAATGAGCAGTTCTTC
CASSLARASYNEQFF
>NA|TRBD2|TRBV11-2|TRBJ2-2
TGTGCCAGCAGCTTAAGAGGGTTTGCGGGAGAGACCGGGGAGCTGTTTTTT
CASSLRGFAGETGELFF
>NA|NA|TRBV6-5|TRBJ2-7
TGTGCCAGCAGTCAACTTAGCGGAGACTACGAGCAGTACTTC
CASSQLSGDYEQYF
>NA|NA|TRBV6-5|TRBJ1-2
TGTGCCAGCAGTCCCAATACAGGGAACTATGGCTACACCTTC
CASSPNTGNYGYTF
>NA|NA|TRBV13|TRBJ2-1
TGTGCCAGCAGCTCCTACAAAAGCGGGCCTTACAATGAGCAGTTCTTC
CASSSYKSGPYNEQFF
>NA|TRBD2|TRBV4-2|TRBJ2-2
TGTGCCAGCAGCCCTACAATTTGGGGACTAGCGGGAGAGTGGGAGCTGTTTTTT
CASSPTIWGLAGEWELFF
>once|NA|TRBV4-1|TRBJ2-4
TGCGCCAGCAGCCAGTCTGTGGCGGAGCTAGCCAAAAACATTCAGTACTTC
CASSQSVAELAKNIQYF
>NA|NA|TRBV5-8|TRBJ1-2
TGTGCCAGCAGCTTTCTCCTAACCTATGGCTACACCTTC
CASSFLLTYGYTF
>NA|NA|TRBV11-2|TRBJ1-2
TGTGCCAGCAGCTTTGGCGGGGATGGCTACACCTTC
CASSFGGDGYTF
>once|NA|TRBV29-1|TRBJ2-5
TGCAGCGTTGAGGCCCGGGTCTCACCCCAAGAGACCCAGTACTTC
CSVEARVSPQETQYF
>NA|TRBD2|TRBV7-2|TRBJ2-1
TGTGCCAGCAGCTTAGGGAGCGGGGATTACAATGAGCAGTTCTTC
CASSLGSGDYNEQFF
>NA|TRBD2|TRBV7-9|TRBJ2-1
TGTGCCAGCAGCTCCTCCAATAGCGGGAGTCTCAGCTCGGAGTTCTTC
CASSSSNSGSLSSEFF
>NA|NA|TRBV5-1|TRBJ1-1
TGCGCCAGCAGCTTGTCCAGGTTGAACACTGAAGCTTTCTTT
CASSLSRLNTEAFF
>NA|NA|TRBV30|TRBJ2-4
TGTGCCTGGAGTGACAGCGGACTAAGGGACATTCAGTACTTC
CAWSDSGLRDIQYF
>NA|TRBD2|TRBV27|TRBJ2-5
TGTGCCAGCAGTTTATATCGCGGGAGGGCCCAAGAGACCCAGTACTTC
CASSLYRGRAQETQYF
>NA|NA|TRBV28|TRBJ1-1
TGTGCCAGCACCACTTGGGGACAACCGAACACTGAAGCTTTCTTT
CASTTWGQPNTEAFF
>NA|NA|TRBV19|TRBJ1-1
TGTGCCAGCACAGGGCCTGAAGCTTTCTTT
CASTGPEAFF
>NA|NA|TRBV7-2|TRBJ2-7
TGTGCCAGCAGCTTAGCGGGAGCCCCCTCATACGAGCAGTACTTC
CASSLAGAPSYEQYF
>NA|TRBD2|TRBV10-3|TRBJ2-5
TGTGCCATCAGTGACCCAGGGAGGGAAGAAGAGACCCAGTACTTC
CAISDPGREEETQYF
>NA|NA|TRBV30|TRBJ1-4
TGTGCCTGGAGTGTACGGTACAATGAAAAACTGTTTTTT
CAWSVRYNEKLFF
>NA|NA|TRBV11-2|TRBJ1-2
TGTGCCAGCAGCTTCGGGGAGCACTATGGCTACACCTTC
CASSFGEHYGYTF
>NA|NA|TRBV4-3|TRBJ2-3
TGCGCCAGCAGCCAAGATAACAGTCCAGATACGCAGTATTTT
CASSQDNSPDTQYF
>once|NA|TRBV30|TRBJ1-1
TGTGCCTGGATCCCTGCTATGAACACTGAAGCTTTCTTT
CAWIPAMNTEAFF
>NA|NA|TRBV21-1|TRBJ1-5
TGTGCCAGCAGCAAAGTACCCTCCGCGAGGAAGTTTCAGCCCCAGCATTTT
CASSKVPSARKFQPQHF
>few|NA|TRBV6-5|TRBJ1-2
TGTGCCAGCTTCGGTGGGAGTGATGGCTACACCTTC
CASFGGSDGYTF
>NA|NA|TRBV27|TRBJ2-1
TGTGCCAGCAGTTTACGACAGTACTACAATGAGCAGTTCTTC
CASSLRQYYNEQFF
>NA|NA|TRBV9|TRBJ1-1
TGTGCCAGCAGCGTAGGAGGGGGGGGTGTGGGTGAAGCTTTCTTT
CASSVGGGGVGEAFF
>NA|NA|TRBV10-3|TRBJ1-5
TGTGCCATCCGGGGGGGCAATGAGCCCCAGCATTTT
CAIRGGNEPQHF
>NA|TRBD2|TRBV4-3|TRBJ2-2
TGCGCCAGCAGCCCTAGCGGGAGGAACACCGGGGAGCTGTTTTTT
CASSPSGRNTGELFF
>NA|NA|TRBV11-3|TRBJ2-7
TGTGCCAGCAGCTTAGATCCTAACTACGAGCAGTACTTC
CASSLDPNYEQYF
>NA|TRBD1|TRBV19|TRBJ1-4
TGTGCCAGTAGGACAGGGGGTCAAGAAAAACTGTTTTTT
CASRTGGQEKLFF
>NA|NA|TRBV28|TRBJ2-7
TGTGCCAGCAGTGAGCTCCCGGGATTCTACGAGCAGTACTTC
CASSELPGFYEQYF
>NA|NA|TRBV13|TRBJ2-1
TGTGCCAGCAGCCCGAGGGGGGGCGGAGCGGGAATCCTCAATGAGCAGTTCTTC
CASSPRGGGAGILNEQFF
>NA|NA|TRBV30|TRBJ2-1
TGTGCCTGTCTCCCTGGCCATGAGCAGTTCTTC
CACLPGHEQFF
>once|NA|TRBV27|TRBJ2-7
TGTGCCAGCAGTTTACTCTACGAGCAGTACTTC
CASSLLYEQYF
>NA|TRBD1|TRBV7-3|TRBJ2-5
TGTGCCAGCAGCCCCGGACAGGGGAGAAAGACCCAGTACTTC
CASSPGQGRKTQYF
>NA|NA|TRBV5-4|TRBJ2-3
TGTGCCAGCAGCTTGGTATCGGCAGATACGCAGTATTTT
CASSLVSADTQYF
>NA|NA|TRBV9|TRBJ1-4
TGTGCCAGCAGCGCCGGACAAGGAAAACTGTTTTTT
CASSAGQGKLFF
>NA|NA|TRBV6-5|TRBJ2-7
TGTGCCAGCAGTTCGGTCGCCTACGAGCAGTACTTC
CASSSVAYEQYF
>NA|NA|TRBV30|TRBJ1-1
TGTGCCTGGACCCCAGGGTCTGGCACTGAAGCTTTCTTT
CAWTPGSGTEAFF
>NA|TRBD1|TRBV18|TRBJ1-2
TGTGCCAGCTCAACTGACAGGGCCTATGGCTACACCTTC
CASSTDRAYGYTF